This T cell receptor (beta chain) was documented in a study of T cell responses to AZD1222 COVID-19 vaccine. Study information: Pooling covered second doses at about 4 or about 12 weeks.

Trimming shortened V by 5 bases and J by 8 bases, and 9 bases separated the two germline ends. This CDR3 comprises 12 residues. The germline gives CDR1 SEHNR, CDR2 FQNEAQ (reference sequence). Profiling relied on immunoSEQ multiplex PCR, and the TCRdb table lists in-frame clones only, not all of them. The sample consists of tens of thousands of clones, about 90% of them appearing once. Notes on the study in general: Variant regions that are unmutated are reportedly the target of nearly half of spike-specific TCRs. With dominance at 160-218 and 743-854, vaccine-associated CD4 TCRs spanned spike. The donor group comprised mostly white British people and more females; the analysis possibly underestimated clonal diversity.

Details on this clone: Its matching antigen is unknown.

The clonotype was recovered from an adult in good health. The specimen comprised peripheral blood, sampled on day 0 of AZD1222 vaccination. The rearrangement joins TRBV7-9 to TRBJ1-4; maybe TRBD1 (5 bases). The CDR3 region has the DNA TGTGCCAGCAGCCAGGGAGGGGAAAAACTGTTTTTT. Protein sequence: CASSQGGEKLFF.